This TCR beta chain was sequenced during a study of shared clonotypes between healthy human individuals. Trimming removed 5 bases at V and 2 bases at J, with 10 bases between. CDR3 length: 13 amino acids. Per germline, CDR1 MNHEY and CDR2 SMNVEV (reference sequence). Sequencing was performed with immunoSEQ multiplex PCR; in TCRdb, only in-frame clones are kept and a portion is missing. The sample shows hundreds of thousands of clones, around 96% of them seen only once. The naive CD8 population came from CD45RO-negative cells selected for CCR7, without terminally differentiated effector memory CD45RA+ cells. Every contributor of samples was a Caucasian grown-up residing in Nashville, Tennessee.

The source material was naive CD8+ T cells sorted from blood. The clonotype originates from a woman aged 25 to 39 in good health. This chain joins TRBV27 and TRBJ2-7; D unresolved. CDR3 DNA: TGTGCCAGCAGTCCCCAGGAGACCTACGAGCAGTACTTC. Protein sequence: CASSPQETYEQYF.